This T cell receptor beta chain derives from a study of Graves' ophthalmopathy and Graves' hyperthyroidism. Study context: Blood was drawn at initial diagnosis, before any treatment. Study-level results: A model of 13 signatures distinguished ophthalmopathy from stable hyperthyroidism at approximately 88% sensitivity and approximately 77% specificity.

The V end lost 7 bases, the J end lost 2 bases, and 6 bases lay between the germline ends. CDR3 length: 12 amino acids. The table lists this clonotype with many counts. Its matching antigen is unknown. From RNA, the CDR3 regions of TCR beta chains were amplified and sequenced. The workflow started with a first-round RT-PCR run with HTBI primers and then moved on to a second-round multiplex PCR. In TCRdb, the multiplex PCR reads were re-called with MiXCR into one record per CDR3 protein. The sample lists 450,000 or so distinct CDR3 sequences, approximately 14% occurring once. The source material was blood. The sequence was obtained from a young woman with Graves' ophthalmopathy. V gene TRBV12-3 or TRBV12-4 combines with J gene TRBJ1-5; D is unresolved. CDR3 sequence: CASTEGNQPQHF. The CDR3 bases are TGTGCCAGCACCGAGGGCAATCAGCCCCAGCATTTT.